This entry is about one T cell receptor beta chain. Antigen specificity is unknown. From germline, CDR1 is SGHRS and CDR2 YFSETQ. The germline V and J ends were trimmed by 4 bases and 6 bases, with 23 bases remaining between them. CDR3 length: 16 amino acids. TCRdb called the 5' RACE reads again in MiXCR, with one record for every CDR3 protein. Of fewer than 900,000 distinct CDR3 sequences listed, around 20% are singletons. The sample is drawn from a study of identical twins. Study-wide results and caveats: Memory repertoires lacked the insertion deficit that abundant cord blood beta clonotypes showed.

The data were also submitted as part of a second study, on T cells expressing NK-cell markers.

The receptor was derived from a woman between 18 and 30 years old in good health. The sequenced material came from PBMCs. The V gene is TRBV5-1, the J gene TRBJ2-7; tentatively, D is TRBD2 (5 bases). The CDR3 is CASSPAGRIFLSEQYF. In DNA, the CDR3 is TGCGCCAGCAGCCCCGCGGGCAGAATTTTCCTCTCCGAGCAGTACTTC.